This T cell receptor (beta chain) was captured by sequencing in a study of siplizumab effects on memory and regulatory T cells. Clones were read by immunoSEQ multiplex PCR, and TCRdb kept only the in-frame ones, dropping some. The sample includes about 100,000 clones, over 90% seen only once; the top ten take 1% to 1.5%. The ends were cut back, 0 bases at V and 4 bases at J, with 7 bases in the middle. CDR1 is SGDLS and CDR2 is YYNGEE in the germline V gene. The CDR3 sequence is 14 residues long. Source material: non-Treg CD4+ T cells sorted from blood. This chain links TRBV9 with TRBJ1-4; D not certain. The sequence was obtained from a human donor in good health. CDR3 nucleotides: TGTGCCAGCAGCGTAGGCAGCATTAATGAAAAACTGTTTTTT. Translation gives CASSVGSINEKLFF.